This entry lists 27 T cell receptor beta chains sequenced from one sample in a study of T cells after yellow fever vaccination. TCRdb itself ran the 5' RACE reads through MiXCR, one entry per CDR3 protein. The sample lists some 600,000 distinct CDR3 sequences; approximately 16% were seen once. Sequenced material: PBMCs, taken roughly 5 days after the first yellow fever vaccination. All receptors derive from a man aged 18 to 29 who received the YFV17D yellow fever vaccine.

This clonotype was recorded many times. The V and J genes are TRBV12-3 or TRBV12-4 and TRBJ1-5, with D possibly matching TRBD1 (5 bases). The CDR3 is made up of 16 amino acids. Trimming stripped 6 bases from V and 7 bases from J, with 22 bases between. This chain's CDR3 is CASSTGLKGPGQPQHF. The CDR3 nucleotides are TGTGCCAGCAGCACGGGACTCAAGGGACCGGGCCAGCCCCAGCATTTT.

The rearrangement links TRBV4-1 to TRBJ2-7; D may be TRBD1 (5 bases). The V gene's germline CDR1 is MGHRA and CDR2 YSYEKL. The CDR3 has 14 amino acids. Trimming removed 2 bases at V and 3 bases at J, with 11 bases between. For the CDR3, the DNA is TGCGCCAGCAGCCAACCGACAGATATCTACGAGCAGTACTTC. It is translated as CASSQPTDIYEQYF.

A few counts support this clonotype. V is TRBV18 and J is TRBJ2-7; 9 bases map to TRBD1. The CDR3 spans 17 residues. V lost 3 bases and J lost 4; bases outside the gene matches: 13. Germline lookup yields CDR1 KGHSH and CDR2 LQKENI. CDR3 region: CASSPFFGTGSIYEQYF. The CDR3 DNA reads TGTGCCAGCTCACCGTTCTTTGGGACAGGGAGTATATACGAGCAGTACTTC.

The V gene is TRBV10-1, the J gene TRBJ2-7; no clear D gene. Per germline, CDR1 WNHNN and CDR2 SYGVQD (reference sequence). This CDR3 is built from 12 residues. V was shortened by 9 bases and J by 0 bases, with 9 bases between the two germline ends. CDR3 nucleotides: TGCGCCAGTGGTGACTTCTCCTACGAGCAGTACTTC. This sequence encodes CASGDFSYEQYF.

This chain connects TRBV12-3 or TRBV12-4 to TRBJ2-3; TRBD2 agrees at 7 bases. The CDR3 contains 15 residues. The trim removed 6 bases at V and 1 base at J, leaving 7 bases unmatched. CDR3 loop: CASSPSREGTDTQYF. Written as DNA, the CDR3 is TGTGCCAGCAGCCCCTCTCGGGAGGGCACAGATACGCAGTATTTT.

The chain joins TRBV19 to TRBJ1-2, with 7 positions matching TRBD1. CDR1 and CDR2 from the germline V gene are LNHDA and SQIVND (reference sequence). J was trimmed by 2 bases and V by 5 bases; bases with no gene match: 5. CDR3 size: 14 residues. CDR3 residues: CASSARQGNYGYTF. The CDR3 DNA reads TGTGCCAGTAGTGCCCGACAGGGAAACTATGGCTACACCTTC.

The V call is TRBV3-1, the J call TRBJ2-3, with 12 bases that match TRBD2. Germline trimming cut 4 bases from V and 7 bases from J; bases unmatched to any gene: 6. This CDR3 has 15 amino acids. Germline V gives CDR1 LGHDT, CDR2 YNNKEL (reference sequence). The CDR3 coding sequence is TGTGCCAGCAGCCTCGCTAGCGGGGGGGCCCATACGCAGTATTTT. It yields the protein CASSLASGGAHTQYF.

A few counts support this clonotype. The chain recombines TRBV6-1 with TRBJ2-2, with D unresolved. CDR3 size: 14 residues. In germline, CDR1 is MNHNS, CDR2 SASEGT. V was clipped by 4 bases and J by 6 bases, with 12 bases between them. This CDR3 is CASSGRVDSGELFF. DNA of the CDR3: TGTGCCAGCAGTGGCCGGGTCGACTCCGGGGAGCTGTTTTTT.

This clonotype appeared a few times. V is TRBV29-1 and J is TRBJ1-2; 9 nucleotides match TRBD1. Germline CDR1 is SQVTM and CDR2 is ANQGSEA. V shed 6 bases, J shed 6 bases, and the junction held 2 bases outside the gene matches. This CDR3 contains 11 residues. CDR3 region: CSVRQGDGYTF. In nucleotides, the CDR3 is TGCAGCGTCAGACAGGGGGATGGCTACACCTTC. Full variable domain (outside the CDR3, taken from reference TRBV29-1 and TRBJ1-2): SAVISQKPSRDICQRGTSLTIQCQVDSQVTMMFWYRQQPGQSLTLIATANQGSEATYESGFVIDKFPISRPNLTFSTLTVSNMSPEDSSIYLCSVRQGDGYTFGSGTRLTVV.

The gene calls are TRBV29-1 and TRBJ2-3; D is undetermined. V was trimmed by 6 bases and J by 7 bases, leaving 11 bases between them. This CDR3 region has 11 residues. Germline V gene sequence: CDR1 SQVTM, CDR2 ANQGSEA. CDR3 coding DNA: TGCAGCGTCTCGGTGTTGAATACGCAGTATTTT. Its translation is CSVSVLNTQYF.

The CDR3 here is CATRGQGFRSEAFF. CDR3 nucleotide sequence: TGTGCCACCAGGGGACAGGGGTTTAGGTCTGAAGCTTTCTTT. The J gene is TRBJ1-1, the V gene TRBV15, with 10 bases identical to TRBD1. Trimming removed 6 bases from V and 6 bases from J; junction bases left unmatched: 7. CDR1 LNHNV and CDR2 YYDKDF come from the germline V gene (reference sequence). The CDR3 sequence is 14 residues long.

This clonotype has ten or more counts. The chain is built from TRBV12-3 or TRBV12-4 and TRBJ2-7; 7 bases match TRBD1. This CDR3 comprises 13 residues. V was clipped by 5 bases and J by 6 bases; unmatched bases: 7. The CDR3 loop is CASSQDRVREQYF. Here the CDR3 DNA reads TGTGCCAGCAGTCAAGACAGGGTGCGCGAGCAGTACTTC.

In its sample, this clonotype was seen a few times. The CDR3 protein is CASSVGQGTEKLFF. As DNA, the CDR3 is TGTGCCAGCAGTGTAGGCCAGGGCACTGAAAAACTGTTTTTT. The chain combines TRBV2 with TRBJ1-4; the D gene is possibly TRBD1 (5 bases). CDR3 length equals 14 residues. Germline V gene lookup returns CDR1 SNHLY and CDR2 FYNNEI. V was cut by 4 bases and J by 7 bases, with 13 bases left in between.

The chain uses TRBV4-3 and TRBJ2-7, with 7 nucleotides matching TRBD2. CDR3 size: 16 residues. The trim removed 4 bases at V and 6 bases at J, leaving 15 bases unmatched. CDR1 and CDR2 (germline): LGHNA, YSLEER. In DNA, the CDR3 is TGCGCCAGCAGCCTTTCCGGACTAGAGGGAGGATCCGAGCAGTACTTC. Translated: CASSLSGLEGGSEQYF.

CDR3: CASSPLDGSNQPQHF. The CDR3 nucleotides read TGTGCCAGCTCACCTTTGGACGGTAGCAATCAGCCCCAGCATTTT. V is TRBV18 and J is TRBJ1-5, with no clear D. Germline V CDR1 and CDR2: KGHSH, LQKENI. The CDR3 is 15 amino acids. Trimming stripped 3 bases from V and 0 bases from J, with 9 bases between.

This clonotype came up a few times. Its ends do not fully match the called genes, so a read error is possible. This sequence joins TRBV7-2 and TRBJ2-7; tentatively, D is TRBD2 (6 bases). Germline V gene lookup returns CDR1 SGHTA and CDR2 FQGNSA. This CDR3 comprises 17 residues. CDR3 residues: CASSLVFSQGGTYEQYF. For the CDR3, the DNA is TGTGCCAGCAGTTTAGTTTTTTCCCAGGGAGGAACCTACGAGCAGTACTTC.

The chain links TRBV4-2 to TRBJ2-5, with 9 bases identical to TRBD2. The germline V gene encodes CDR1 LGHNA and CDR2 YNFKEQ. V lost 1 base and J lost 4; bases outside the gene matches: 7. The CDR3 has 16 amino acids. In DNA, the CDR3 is TGTGCCAGCAGCCAAGTCCGGCGGGGGGGCGCAGAGACCCAGTACTTC. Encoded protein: CASSQVRRGGAETQYF.

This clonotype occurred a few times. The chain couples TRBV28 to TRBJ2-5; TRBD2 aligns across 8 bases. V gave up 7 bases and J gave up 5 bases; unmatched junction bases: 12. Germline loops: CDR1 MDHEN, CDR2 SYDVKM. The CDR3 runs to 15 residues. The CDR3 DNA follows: TGTGCCAGCATTACGCTGGAGCGGGGGTCCGAGACCCAGTACTTC. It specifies CASITLERGSETQYF.

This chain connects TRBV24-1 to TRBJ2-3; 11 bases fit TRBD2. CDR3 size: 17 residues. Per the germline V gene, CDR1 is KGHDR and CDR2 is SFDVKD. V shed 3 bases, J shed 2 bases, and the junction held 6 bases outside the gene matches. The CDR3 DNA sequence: TGTGCCACCAGTGATCGGGGGACTAGCGGCCCCACAGATACGCAGTATTTT. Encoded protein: CATSDRGTSGPTDTQYF.

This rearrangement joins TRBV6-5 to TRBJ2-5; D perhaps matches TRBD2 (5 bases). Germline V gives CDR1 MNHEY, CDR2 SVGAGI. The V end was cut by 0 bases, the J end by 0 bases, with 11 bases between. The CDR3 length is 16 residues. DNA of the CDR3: TGTGCCAGCAGTTACTCGAGGACGGGGTACCAAGAGACCCAGTACTTC. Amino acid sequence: CASSYSRTGYQETQYF.

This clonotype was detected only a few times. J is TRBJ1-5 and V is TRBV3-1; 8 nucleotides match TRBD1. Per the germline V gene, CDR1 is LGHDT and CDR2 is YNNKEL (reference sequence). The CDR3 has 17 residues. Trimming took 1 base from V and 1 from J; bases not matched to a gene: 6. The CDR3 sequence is CASSQGRTGQSNQPQHF. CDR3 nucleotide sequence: TGTGCCAGCAGCCAAGGTCGGACAGGGCAGAGCAATCAGCCCCAGCATTTT. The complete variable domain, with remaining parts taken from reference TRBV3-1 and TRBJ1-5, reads DTAVSQTPKYLVTQMGNDKSIKCEQNLGHDTMYWYKQDSKKFLKIMFSYNNKELIINETVPNRFSPKSPDKAHLNLHINSLELGDSAVYFCASSQGRTGQSNQPQHFGDGTRLSIL.

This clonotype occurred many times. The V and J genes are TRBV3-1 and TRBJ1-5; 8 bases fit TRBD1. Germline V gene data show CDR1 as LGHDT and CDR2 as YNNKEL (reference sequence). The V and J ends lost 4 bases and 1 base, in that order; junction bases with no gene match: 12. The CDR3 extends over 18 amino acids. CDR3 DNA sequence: TGTGCCAGCAGCCCCGACAGGGGAAGAAGCCCAAGCAATCAGCCCCAGCATTTT. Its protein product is CASSPDRGRSPSNQPQHF.

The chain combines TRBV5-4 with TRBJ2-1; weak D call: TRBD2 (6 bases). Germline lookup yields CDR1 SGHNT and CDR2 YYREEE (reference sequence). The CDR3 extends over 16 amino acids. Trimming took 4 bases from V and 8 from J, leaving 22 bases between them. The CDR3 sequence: CASSRTPWDLPHEQFF. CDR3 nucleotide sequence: TGTGCCAGCAGCAGGACCCCCTGGGACTTGCCCCATGAGCAGTTCTTC.

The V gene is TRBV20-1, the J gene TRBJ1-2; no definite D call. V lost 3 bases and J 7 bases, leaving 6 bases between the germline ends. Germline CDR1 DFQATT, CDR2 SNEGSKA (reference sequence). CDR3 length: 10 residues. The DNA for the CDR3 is TGCAGTGCTAGGTGGGGTGGCTACACCTTC. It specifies CSARWGGYTF.

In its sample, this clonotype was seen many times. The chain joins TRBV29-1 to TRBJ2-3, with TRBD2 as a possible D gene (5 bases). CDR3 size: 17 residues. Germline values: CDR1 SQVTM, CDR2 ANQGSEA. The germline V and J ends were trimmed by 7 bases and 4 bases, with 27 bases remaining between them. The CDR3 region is CSATRVRTDERADTQYF. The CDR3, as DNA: TGCAGCGCAACTAGGGTCAGAACGGACGAGAGGGCAGATACGCAGTATTTT.

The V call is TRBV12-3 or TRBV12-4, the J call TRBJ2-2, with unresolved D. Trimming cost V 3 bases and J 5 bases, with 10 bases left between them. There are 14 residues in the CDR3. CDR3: CASSFTMATGELFF. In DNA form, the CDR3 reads TGTGCCAGCAGTTTCACAATGGCAACCGGGGAGCTGTTTTTT.

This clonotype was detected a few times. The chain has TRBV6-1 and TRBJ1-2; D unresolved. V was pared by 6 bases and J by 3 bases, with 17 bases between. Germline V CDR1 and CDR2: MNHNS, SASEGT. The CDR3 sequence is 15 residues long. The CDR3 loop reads CASREMRQAHYGYTF. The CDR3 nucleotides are TGTGCCAGCAGGGAAATGCGCCAGGCGCACTATGGCTACACCTTC.